Listed below are T cell receptor beta chains from one sample, sequenced in a study of T cells after yellow fever vaccination. TCRdb processed the 5' RACE reads anew with MiXCR; each CDR3 protein has one entry. The profile covers 400,000 or so distinct CDR3 sequences, with approximately 18% appearing a single time and 15% to 20% taken by the ten largest. The sample in question was PBMCs, obtained before the yellow fever booster vaccination. The origin of the receptors is a man aged 18 to 30 who received the YFV17D yellow fever vaccine. Each CDR3 is given with its conserved first and last residue. D genes are given only for firm matches. Size tells how often a clone was seen (once, few, many) or the class of an expanded clone, and some rows leave it out.

j_call clone_size v_call d_call cdr3_nt cdr3_aa
TRBJ2-4 few TRBV25-1 NA TGTGCCAGCAGAGAGGAAGCCAAAAACATTCAGTACTTC CASREEAKNIQYF
TRBJ2-2 NA TRBV12-3/TRBV12-4 NA TGTGCCAGCAGTCCTAGCCTCCGAGGCACCGGGGAGCTGTTTTTT CASSPSLRGTGELFF
TRBJ2-1 few TRBV12-5 TRBD2 TGTGCTAGTGGTTATGTTAAGCGGGGGCCTCGGAGGGGGCAGTTCTTC CASGYVKRGPRRGQFF
TRBJ2-2 NA TRBV5-1 TRBD1 TGCGCCAGCAGCGGACAGGGTATGGTCTGGAACACCGGGGAGCTGTTTTTT CASSGQGMVWNTGELFF
TRBJ1-2 NA TRBV3-1 NA TGTGCCAGCAGCCAACGAGCTAACTATGGCTACACCTTC CASSQRANYGYTF
TRBJ2-2 few TRBV11-2 NA TGTGCCAGCAGCTTTCCCAGTCCGAACACCGGGGAGCTGTTTTTT CASSFPSPNTGELFF
TRBJ1-1 NA TRBV7-2 TRBD1 TGTGCCAGCAGCTTAGTCCTGACAGGGGAAGCTTTCTTT CASSLVLTGEAFF
TRBJ1-1 NA TRBV7-9 NA TGTGCCAGCAGCTTAAAGGGGTACACTGAAGCTTTCTTT CASSLKGYTEAFF
TRBJ1-4 few TRBV5-1 NA TGCGCCAGCAGCTTGGGGTTCGCAGCAAAAGGGGAAAAACTGTTTTTT CASSLGFAAKGEKLFF
TRBJ2-3 many TRBV7-2 TRBD2 TGTGCCAGCAGCCTAGCGGGACGAGATACGCAGTATTTT CASSLAGRDTQYF
TRBJ1-5 many TRBV7-2 NA TGTGCCAGCAGCTCGCTGACAGCGGGTCGGCAGCCCCAGCATTTT CASSSLTAGRQPQHF
TRBJ2-2 NA TRBV12-3/TRBV12-4 NA TGTGCCAGCAGTCCCCTAGGGCAGGGAGACACCGGGGAGCTGTTTTTT CASSPLGQGDTGELFF
TRBJ2-7 few TRBV7-2 TRBD2 TGTGCCAGCAGCCCCGGGGTAGGGCGGGGGACCTACGAGCAGTACTTC CASSPGVGRGTYEQYF
TRBJ1-1 few TRBV11-2 TRBD1 TGTGCCAGCAGCCGAGGGACAGGCAATGAAGCTTTCTTT CASSRGTGNEAFF
TRBJ2-5 few TRBV6-2/TRBV6-3 NA TGTGCCAGCAGGTATAGGGAGTACCAAGAGACCCAGTACTTC CASRYREYQETQYF
TRBJ2-2 NA TRBV9 TRBD1 TGTGCCAGCAGCTTACAGGGGACCCACACCGGGGAGCTGTTTTTT CASSLQGTHTGELFF
TRBJ2-1 NA TRBV9 NA TGTGCCAGCAGCGTCGGGACGGCATCCTACAATGAGCAGTTCTTC CASSVGTASYNEQFF
TRBJ1-5 NA TRBV27 NA TGTGCCAGCAGTTTGACGGCTAGCAATCAGCCCCAGCATTTT CASSLTASNQPQHF
TRBJ2-3 few TRBV7-9 NA TGTGCCAGCAGCTTAGACGGTTATACGCAGTATTTT CASSLDGYTQYF
TRBJ2-1 few TRBV3-1 TRBD1 TGTGCCAGCAGCCAGCCATCGACAGGGCACAATGAGCAGTTCTTC CASSQPSTGHNEQFF
TRBJ1-5 few TRBV20-1 NA TGCAGTGCTAGAGAAGCATTGAATCAGCCCCAGCATTTT CSAREALNQPQHF
TRBJ1-6 few TRBV7-2 NA TGTGCCAGCAGCTTAGACCTACCTCGCAGGGGCTCACCCCTCCACTTT CASSLDLPRRGSPLHF
TRBJ2-3 NA TRBV7-2 NA TGTGCCAGCGAGGCAGGACCTAGCACAGATACGCAGTATTTT CASEAGPSTDTQYF
TRBJ1-5 few TRBV2 TRBD1 TGTGCCAGCAGCGTTGGACAGGGAAGGGGCAATCAGCCCCAGCATTTT CASSVGQGRGNQPQHF
TRBJ1-6 NA TRBV6-6 TRBD1 TGTGCCAGCAGTTACGAGACAGGGGGTTCACCCCTCCACTTT CASSYETGGSPLHF
TRBJ2-5 NA TRBV27 TRBD2 TGTGCCAGCAGCGCCGGGACTAGTTTTAGAGAGACCCAGTACTTC CASSAGTSFRETQYF
TRBJ2-3 NA TRBV6-2/TRBV6-3 TRBD1 TGTGCCAGCAAGGGACAGGCCACAGATACGCAGTATTTT CASKGQATDTQYF
TRBJ1-6 few TRBV7-2 NA TGTGCCAGCAGCCCGATGAGAACCGGGACAAGCAATTCACCCCTCCACTTT CASSPMRTGTSNSPLHF
TRBJ1-1 NA TRBV4-2 NA TGTGCCAGCAGCCAACGCCCCGAGGCGGGCACTGAAGCTTTCTTT CASSQRPEAGTEAFF
TRBJ1-1 once TRBV7-8 TRBD1 TGTGCCAGCAGCTTGTACAGGGGTGGCACTGAAGCTTTCTTT CASSLYRGGTEAFF
TRBJ2-2 NA TRBV4-3 TRBD2 TGCGCCAGCAGCCAAGATCCCACTAGCGGGGCGAACACCGGGGAGCTGTTTTTT CASSQDPTSGANTGELFF